This TCR beta chain appears in the sequencing data of a study of blood T cell repertoires in COVID-19. On the study more broadly: Samples taken during acute and convalescent COVID-19 were collected in the United States, Italy and Spain. Nucleic acid was either cDNA or gDNA, and it came from T cells, B-cell-depleted T cells, or PBMCs.

Methods used by the authors: Reference gene primer amplification in the assay estimated nucleated cell counts. Method: immunoSEQ multiplex PCR; TCRdb's copy keeps in-frame clones and lacks some. V and J calls and clone size are those listed in that table; D and trimming were worked out from the DNA. The sample yields a few hundred thousand clones, approximately 86% seen once. The CDR3 runs 15 residues. The germline gives CDR1 SGDLS, CDR2 YYNGEE. Trimming cost V 3 bases and J 7 bases, with 19 bases left between them. The rearrangement joins TRBV9 to TRBJ1-2; D not certain. The specimen sequenced was peripheral blood. This clonotype was sampled from a woman aged 18-29 years with acute or convalescent COVID-19. The CDR3 is CASSAGPPLYSGYTF. DNA for the CDR3: TGTGCCAGCAGCGCTGGGCCCCCTCTCTATTCTGGCTACACCTTC. Combining the CDR3 with reference TRBV9 and TRBJ1-2 gives the whole variable domain DSGVTQTPKHLITATGQRVTLRCSPRSGDLSVYWYQQSLDQGLQFLIQYYNGEERAKGNILERFSAQQFPDLHSELNLSSLELGDSALYFCASSAGPPLYSGYTFGSGTRLTVV.